The sequence of this T cell receptor (beta chain) was determined in a study of blood T cell repertoires in COVID-19. Repertoires were generated with immunoSEQ multiplex PCR, while TCRdb's copy carries only in-frame clones and drops some. The sample holds 65,000 to 95,000 clones, over 75% seen once. The ends lost 6 bases at V and 6 bases at J; junction bases unmatched: 10. Germline loops: CDR1 MNHEY, CDR2 SVGAGI. The CDR3 runs to 14 residues. This rearrangement joins TRBV6-5 to TRBJ2-7; 8 nucleotides agree with TRBD2. The sequence was obtained from a man between 65 and 85 years old with active or convalescent COVID-19. Material for sequencing was peripheral blood. In nucleotides, the CDR3 is TGTGCCAGCAGGAGAAGAGTAGCGGGAACCGAGCAGTACTTC. It yields the protein CASRRRVAGTEQYF.